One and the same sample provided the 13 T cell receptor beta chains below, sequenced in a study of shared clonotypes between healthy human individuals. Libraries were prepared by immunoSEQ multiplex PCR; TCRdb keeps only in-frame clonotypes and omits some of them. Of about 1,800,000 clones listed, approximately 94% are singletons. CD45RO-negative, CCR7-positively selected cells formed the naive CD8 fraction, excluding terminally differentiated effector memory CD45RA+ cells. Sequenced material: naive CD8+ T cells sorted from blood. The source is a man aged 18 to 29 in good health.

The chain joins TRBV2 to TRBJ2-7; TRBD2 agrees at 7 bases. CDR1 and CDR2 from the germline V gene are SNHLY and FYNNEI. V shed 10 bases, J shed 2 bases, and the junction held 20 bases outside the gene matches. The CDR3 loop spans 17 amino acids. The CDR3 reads CAILVRVAGTTTYEQYF. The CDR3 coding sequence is TGTGCCATCCTAGTCCGGGTAGCGGGCACCACGACCTACGAGCAGTACTTC.

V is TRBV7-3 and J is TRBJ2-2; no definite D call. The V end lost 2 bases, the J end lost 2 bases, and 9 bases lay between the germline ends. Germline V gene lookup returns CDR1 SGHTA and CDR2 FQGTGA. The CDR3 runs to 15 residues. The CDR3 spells CASSLSGPNTGELFF. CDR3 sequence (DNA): TGTGCCAGCAGCTTATCAGGACCAAACACCGGGGAGCTGTTTTTT.

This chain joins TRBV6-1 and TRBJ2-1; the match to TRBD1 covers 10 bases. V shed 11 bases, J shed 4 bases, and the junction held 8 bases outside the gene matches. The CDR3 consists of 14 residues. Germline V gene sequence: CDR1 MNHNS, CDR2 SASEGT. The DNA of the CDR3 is TGTGCCGCAAGGGGGACAGGGGCATACAATGAGCAGTTCTTC. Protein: CAARGTGAYNEQFF.

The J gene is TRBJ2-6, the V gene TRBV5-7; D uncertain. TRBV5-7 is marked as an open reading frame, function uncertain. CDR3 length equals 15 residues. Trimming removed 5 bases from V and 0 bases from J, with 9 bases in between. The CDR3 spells CASRLVDSGANVLTF. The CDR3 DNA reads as TGTGCCAGCAGATTAGTTGACTCTGGGGCCAACGTCCTGACTTTC.

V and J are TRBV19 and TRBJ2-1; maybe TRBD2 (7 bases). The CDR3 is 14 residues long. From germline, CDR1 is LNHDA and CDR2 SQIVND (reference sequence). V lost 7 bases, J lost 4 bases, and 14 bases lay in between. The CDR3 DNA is TGTGCCAGTACCGAAGGGGGGGTTTACAATGAGCAGTTCTTC. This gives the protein CASTEGGVYNEQFF.

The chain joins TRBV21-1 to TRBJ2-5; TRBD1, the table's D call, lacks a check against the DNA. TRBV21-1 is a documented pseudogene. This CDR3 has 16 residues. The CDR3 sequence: CASSKAGHKYQETQYF. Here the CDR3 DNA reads TGTGCCAGCAGCAAAGCGGGACACAAGTACCAAGAGACCCAGTACTTC.

CDR3 in amino acids: CASSPGTAVVGEQYF. The CDR3 DNA sequence: TGTGCCAGTAGTCCCGGGACGGCAGTTGTGGGCGAGCAGTACTTC. J is TRBJ2-7 and V is TRBV19, with D possibly called TRBD1 or TRBD2 (5 bases each). The V gene's germline CDR1 is LNHDA and CDR2 SQIVND (reference sequence). Trimming cost V 5 bases and J 6 bases, with 20 bases left between them. The CDR3 loop spans 15 amino acids.

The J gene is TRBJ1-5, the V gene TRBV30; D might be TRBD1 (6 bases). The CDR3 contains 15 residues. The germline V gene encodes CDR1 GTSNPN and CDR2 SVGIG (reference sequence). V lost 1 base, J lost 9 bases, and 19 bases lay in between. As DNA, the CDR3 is TGTGCCTGGAGTGAGATACAGGGTCCCCTTGCGCCCCAGCATTTT. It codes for CAWSEIQGPLAPQHF.

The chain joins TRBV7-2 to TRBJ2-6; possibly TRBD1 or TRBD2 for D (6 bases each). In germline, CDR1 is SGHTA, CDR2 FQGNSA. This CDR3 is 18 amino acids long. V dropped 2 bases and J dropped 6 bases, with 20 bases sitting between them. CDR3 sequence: CASSLSSWGALEANVLTF. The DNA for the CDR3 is TGTGCCAGCAGCTTATCCTCGTGGGGGGCTCTCGAGGCCAACGTCCTGACTTTC.

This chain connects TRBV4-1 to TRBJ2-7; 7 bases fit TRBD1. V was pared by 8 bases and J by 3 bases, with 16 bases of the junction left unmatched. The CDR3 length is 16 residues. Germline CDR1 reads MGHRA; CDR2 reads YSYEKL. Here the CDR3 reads CASSSRQTGMGYEQYF. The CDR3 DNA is TGCGCCAGCTCCTCAAGGCAGACAGGGATGGGCTACGAGCAGTACTTC.

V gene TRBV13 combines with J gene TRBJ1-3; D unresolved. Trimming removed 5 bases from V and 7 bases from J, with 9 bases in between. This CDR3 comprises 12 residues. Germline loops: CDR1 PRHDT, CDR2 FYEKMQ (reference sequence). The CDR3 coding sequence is TGTGCCAGCAGCCTACAAGGTAACACCATATATTTT. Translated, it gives CASSLQGNTIYF.

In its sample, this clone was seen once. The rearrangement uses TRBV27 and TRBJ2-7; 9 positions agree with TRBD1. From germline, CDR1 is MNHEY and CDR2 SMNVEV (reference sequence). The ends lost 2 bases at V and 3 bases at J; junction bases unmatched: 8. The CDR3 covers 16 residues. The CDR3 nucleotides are TGTGCCAGCAGTTTAGTAGGGGGACAGGGTATCTACGAGCAGTACTTC. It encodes CASSLVGGQGIYEQYF.

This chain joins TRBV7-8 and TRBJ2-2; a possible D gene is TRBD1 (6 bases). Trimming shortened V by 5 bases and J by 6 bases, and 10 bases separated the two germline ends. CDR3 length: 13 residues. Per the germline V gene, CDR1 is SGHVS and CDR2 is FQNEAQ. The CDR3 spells CASSLQGSGELFF. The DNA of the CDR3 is TGTGCCAGCAGCCTACAGGGATCCGGGGAGCTGTTTTTT.